A single sample gave rise to the 15 T cell receptor beta chains below, sequenced in a study of blood T cell repertoires in COVID-19 (TCRdb year 2020). Library construction relied on the immunoSEQ multiplex PCR assay. In TCRdb, the immuneACCESS table is reduced to in-frame sequences with V and J assigned. These tables do not hold every clone; where another copy was compared, an unresolved V gene accounts for under half, and the others remain unexplained. Present in this sample are around 200,000 clones, 70% to 90% of which were seen just once. The ten most abundant clones make up about 12% of the sample. Specimen: peripheral blood. The receptor source for this set is a woman under 30 who had recovered from COVID-19.

The chain employs TRBV5-1 and TRBJ2-5; TRBD1 agrees at 7 bases. V dropped 4 bases and J dropped 2; count of bases not matched to a gene: 17. The CDR3 consists of 18 residues. Germline V gene lookup returns CDR1 SGHRS and CDR2 YFSETQ. The CDR3 is CASSPPRTGKFDQETQYF. In DNA form, the CDR3 reads TGCGCCAGCAGCCCGCCTCGGACAGGCAAATTCGATCAAGAGACCCAGTACTTC.

V is TRBV30 and J is TRBJ1-2, with 9 bases aligning to TRBD1. There are 11 residues in the CDR3. Germline lookup yields CDR1 GTSNPN and CDR2 SVGIG (reference sequence). The trim removed 7 bases at V and 5 bases at J, leaving 2 bases unmatched. The CDR3 bases are TGTGCCTTAGACAGGGGGTATGGCTACACCTTC. Translation: CALDRGYGYTF.

The chain couples TRBV11-3 to TRBJ2-3; TRBD2 matches 9 bases. The CDR3 is 15 residues long. In germline, CDR1 is SGHNT, CDR2 YENEEA. With 5 bases clipped from V and 3 bases from J, the junction kept 6 bases outside the gene matches. In DNA form, the CDR3 reads TGTGCCAGCAGCATAGCGGGAGACATGACAGATACGCAGTATTTT. Its translation: CASSIAGDMTDTQYF.

This clone showed up just once. The chain uses TRBV10-3 and TRBJ1-2; the D is unclear. Germline V lookup: CDR1 ENHRY, CDR2 SYGVKD. The CDR3 is 13 residues long. V was shortened by 6 bases and J by 2 bases, with 10 bases between the two germline ends. CDR3 protein: CAIRPRENYGYTF. CDR3 DNA sequence: TGTGCCATCAGGCCCCGCGAGAACTATGGCTACACCTTC.

V and J are TRBV9 and TRBJ2-5; D might be TRBD1 (6 bases). Germline lookup yields CDR1 SGDLS and CDR2 YYNGEE. The V end was cut by 2 bases, the J end by 5 bases, with 13 bases between. The CDR3 loop spans 14 amino acids. For the CDR3, the DNA is TGTGCCAGCAGCGTCCTACAGGGTCCCGAGACCCAGTACTTC. Protein sequence: CASSVLQGPETQYF.

The V gene is TRBV29-1, the J gene TRBJ1-2; 12 bases align to TRBD1. This CDR3 region has 15 residues. V dropped 4 bases and J dropped 2; count of bases not matched to a gene: 5. Germline V lookup: CDR1 SQVTM, CDR2 ANQGSEA. The CDR3 bases are TGCAGCGTTGTATCCGGGACAGGGGGCAACTATGGCTACACCTTC. It yields the protein CSVVSGTGGNYGYTF.

V is TRBV19 and J is TRBJ1-1; the D is unclear. The CDR3 has 13 amino acids. Trimming left V 5 bases short and J 13 bases short, with 20 bases between. Looked up from germline, CDR1 is LNHDA and CDR2 is SQIVND (reference sequence). The CDR3 bases are TGTGCCAGTAGTCTGGGCCTCTTTAGAAATCTTTTCTTT. Translation: CASSLGLFRNLFF.

A single count supports this clone. This sequence joins TRBV5-4 and TRBJ2-7, with 10 positions matching TRBD2. V lost 3 bases, J lost 5 bases, and 5 bases stayed unmatched. This CDR3 has 14 residues. Looked up from germline, CDR1 is SGHNT and CDR2 is YYREEE (reference sequence). The CDR3 nucleotides read TGTGCCAGCAGCTCTAGCGGGAGTTCGGACGAGCAGTACTTC. Its translation: CASSSSGSSDEQYF.

This chain links TRBV2 with TRBJ1-4; TRBD1 is a possible D gene (6 bases). Germline CDR1 SNHLY, CDR2 FYNNEI. Trimming pared 3 bases from V and 8 bases from J, leaving 7 bases between. The CDR3 is 12 amino acids. CDR3 DNA sequence: TGTGCCAGCAGTGACCAGGGGGAAAAACTGTTTTTT. This encodes CASSDQGEKLFF. The full variable domain, its missing parts supplied by reference TRBV2 and TRBJ1-4, is EPEVTQTPSHQVTQMGQEVILRCVPISNHLYFYWYRQILGQKVEFLVSFYNNEISEKSEIFDDQFSVERPDGSNFTLKIRSTKLEDSAMYFCASSDQGEKLFFGSGTQLSVL.

CDR3 protein: CASSDGTGRRGQFF. CDR3 DNA sequence: TGTGCCAGCAGCGATGGGACAGGGAGGAGGGGGCAGTTCTTC. The chain carries TRBV13 and TRBJ2-1; 9 bases match TRBD1. Germline values: CDR1 PRHDT, CDR2 FYEKMQ (reference sequence). Trimming took 5 bases from V and 12 from J; bases not matched to a gene: 11. The CDR3 has 14 residues.

The J gene is TRBJ1-2, the V gene TRBV4-2, with 8 bases matching TRBD1. Germline V gene data show CDR1 as LGHNA and CDR2 as YNFKEQ. This CDR3 spans 16 amino acids. Trimming removed 0 bases from V and 3 bases from J; junction bases left unmatched: 6. CDR3 in amino acids: CASSQETGGEDYGYTF. Written as DNA, the CDR3 is TGTGCCAGCAGCCAAGAAACAGGGGGAGAGGACTATGGCTACACCTTC.

V and J are TRBV18 and TRBJ2-7; weak D call: TRBD1 (6 bases). The CDR3 runs to 13 residues. CDR1 is KGHSH and CDR2 is LQKENI in the germline V gene. V was pared by 1 base and J by 5 bases, with 9 bases between. CDR3 coding DNA: TGTGCCAGCTCACCACTACAGGGCCACGAGCAGTACTTC. Translation gives CASSPLQGHEQYF. The variable domain in full, completed from reference TRBV18 and TRBJ2-7, reads NAGVMQNPRHLVRRRGQEARLRCSPMKGHSHVYWYRQLPEEGLKFMVYLQKENIIDESGMPKERFSAEFPKEGPSILRIQQVVRGDSAAYFCASSPLQGHEQYFGPGTRLTVT.

The J gene is TRBJ2-4, the V gene TRBV19; 7 bases line up with TRBD1. CDR1 and CDR2 (germline): LNHDA, SQIVND (reference sequence). J was trimmed by 0 bases and V by 6 bases; bases with no gene match: 14. The CDR3 consists of 18 residues. The CDR3 protein is CASSDPIQGPLAKNIQYF. The CDR3 DNA is TGTGCCAGTAGCGATCCCATACAGGGGCCGCTAGCCAAAAACATTCAGTACTTC.

The rearrangement links TRBV9 to TRBJ1-1, with D tentatively TRBD1 (6 bases). The CDR3 loop spans 17 amino acids. Germline V CDR1 and CDR2: SGDLS, YYNGEE. V dropped 1 base and J dropped 0 bases, with 16 bases sitting between them. CDR3 region: CASSVTGLVTMNTEAFF. CDR3 nucleotides: TGTGCCAGCAGCGTAACAGGGTTAGTCACTATGAACACTGAAGCTTTCTTT.

The V call is TRBV6-5, the J call TRBJ1-2; the match to TRBD1 covers 7 bases. The CDR3 runs 14 residues. The germline gives CDR1 MNHEY, CDR2 SVGAGI. Trimming cost V 0 bases and J 4 bases; bases outside gene matches: 2. In nucleotides, the CDR3 is TGTGCCAGCAGTTACTCCGGGACAGCCTATGGCTACACCTTC. This encodes CASSYSGTAYGYTF.